The clone carrying this T cell receptor (beta chain) was counted at least ten times. TCRdb re-called the 5' RACE reads with MiXCR, one entry per CDR3 protein. The sample has 55,000 to 80,000 distinct CDR3 sequences; over 9.5% are singletons. These data come from a study of early T cells in non-severe SARS-CoV-2 infection. Germline V CDR1 and CDR2: LGHNA, YNFKEQ. The trim removed 0 bases at V and 5 bases at J, leaving 8 bases unmatched. The CDR3 has 17 residues. This sample comprised whole blood, obtained at baseline. This clonotype originated in an adult who was a healthcare worker with PCR-confirmed SARS-CoV-2 infection or an uninfected control (not recorded which). The rearrangement uses TRBV4-2 and TRBJ2-1; 9 bases align to TRBD2. CDR3 region: CASSQDPSSGSHNEQFF. As DNA, the CDR3 is TGTGCCAGCAGCCAAGATCCTAGTAGCGGGAGTCACAATGAGCAGTTCTTC.